One sample yielded the 5 T cell receptor beta chains listed below, sequenced in a study of identical twins (dated by TCRdb to the mid-2010s). Library construction relied on 5' RACE. TCRdb names Illumina HiSeq 2000 as the instrument used. The raw public data were reprocessed by TCRdb itself: fastp quality trimming at Q25, MiXCR clonotype calling, in-frame beta chains only. Every entry covers one CDR3 protein and lists the most common genes and DNA from its rows. The sample has 250,000 or so distinct CDR3 sequences on record, about 7.5% of them singletons. The ten largest clones capture less than 6.5% of the sample. The sample also formed part of further work on yellow fever vaccine responses in identical twins.

The specimen sequenced was CD8+ T cells sorted from blood. All receptors derive from a woman under 30 in good health.

This clonotype has a handful of counts. V usage is TRBV2 and J usage is TRBJ1-1; D is unclear. Germline values: CDR1 SNHLY, CDR2 FYNNEI. The CDR3 runs 11 residues. V was trimmed by 3 bases and J by 11 bases, leaving 10 bases between them. The CDR3 nucleotides are TGTGCCAGCAGTGAGGGCCTTCAGGCTTTCTTT. It encodes CASSEGLQAFF.

There are a few counts of this clonotype. The chain joins TRBV20-1 to TRBJ2-7; D gene uncertain. V lost 6 bases and J lost 3, with 9 bases in between. The CDR3 has 11 amino acids. Looked up from germline, CDR1 is DFQATT and CDR2 is SNEGSKA (reference sequence). In DNA, the CDR3 is TGCAGTGCCGTGGACGGCTACGAGCAGTACGTC. As protein: CSAVDGYEQYV.

This clonotype has a count of ten or more. The V call is TRBV5-1, the J call TRBJ2-1; 14 nucleotides agree with TRBD2. The CDR3 covers 15 residues. CDR1 SGHRS and CDR2 YFSETQ come from the germline V gene. The ends lost 6 bases at V and 8 bases at J; junction bases unmatched: 7. DNA for the CDR3: TGCGCCAGCACCTCCGGGACTAGCGGGAGAGATGAGCAGTTCTTC. This sequence encodes CASTSGTSGRDEQFF.

This clonotype has a handful of counts. The chain links TRBV3-1 to TRBJ2-1; 8 bases are shared with TRBD1. The J segment lost 3 bases and the V segment lost 5 bases, leaving 9 bases of the junction unmatched. Germline lookup yields CDR1 LGHDT and CDR2 YNNKEL (reference sequence). There are 16 residues in the CDR3. CDR3 nucleotide sequence: TGTGCCAGCAGCTCCCCGGGACAGGATATCTACAATGAGCAGTTCTTC. The encoded protein is CASSSPGQDIYNEQFF.

This clonotype was picked up many times. This rearrangement joins TRBV20-1 to TRBJ2-1; D tentatively reads TRBD1 or TRBD2 (5 bases each). V lost 0 bases, J lost 8 bases, and 20 bases lay in between. Germline V gives CDR1 DFQATT, CDR2 SNEGSKA (reference sequence). The CDR3 is made up of 16 amino acids. The CDR3 coding sequence is TGCAGTGCTAGAGATCTAATGGGGGATGGCTTGGATGAGCAGTTCTTC. Translating gives CSARDLMGDGLDEQFF.